Following are 19 T cell receptor beta chains from one sample sequenced in a study of blood T cell repertoires in COVID-19 (dated by TCRdb to 2020 to 2021). The receptor library was made with the immunoSEQ multiplex PCR assay. Entries here come from immuneACCESS through TCRdb and include only in-frame sequences with V and J called. Some clones fail to appear in such tables; in the studies checked, an unresolved V gene covers under half of the shortfall, and the cause of the remainder is unknown. This sample comprises roughly 90,000 clones, 80% to 85% of them detected only once. Approximately 15% of the sample lies in the top ten. The sequenced material came from peripheral blood. Receptors were obtained from a woman aged 80 or older with active or convalescent COVID-19.

The chain joins TRBV5-1 to TRBJ2-3; D not certain. Germline-derived CDR1 and CDR2 are SGHRS and YFSETQ. This CDR3 contains 14 residues. The ends were cut back, 0 bases at V and 0 bases at J, with 5 bases in the middle. Here the CDR3 reads CASSLASSTDTQYF. The CDR3 bases are TGCGCCAGCAGCTTGGCCTCTAGCACAGATACGCAGTATTTT.

This clone was detected once. This sequence joins TRBV19 and TRBJ1-5; D uncertain. This CDR3 region has 15 residues. V lost 5 bases to trimming and J lost 2 bases, with 13 bases between them. Germline V gives CDR1 LNHDA, CDR2 SQIVND (reference sequence). CDR3 sequence (DNA): TGTGCCAGTAGTGGTGGGAGTTCGGGCAATCAGCCCCAGCATTTT. As protein: CASSGGSSGNQPQHF.

The chain combines TRBV6-5 with TRBJ1-2; maybe TRBD1 (6 bases). Germline V gene data show CDR1 as MNHEY and CDR2 as SVGAGI. CDR3 size: 14 residues. Deletions cut 7 bases from V and 6 bases from J, with 18 bases between. The CDR3 region has the DNA TGTGCCAGCACCTTTCGCCAGGGGCAGGATGGCTACACCTTC. Its translation: CASTFRQGQDGYTF.

This clone was counted a few times. The CDR3 loop is CASRKASVLEQFF. CDR3 bases: TGTGCCAGCAGGAAAGCGTCGGTCCTAGAGCAGTTCTTC. The chain joins TRBV2 to TRBJ2-1; D unresolved. Trimming removed 6 bases at V and 10 bases at J, with 16 bases between. From germline, CDR1 is SNHLY and CDR2 FYNNEI. This CDR3 has 13 amino acids. Drawing the rest from reference TRBV2 and TRBJ2-1, the complete variable domain is EPEVTQTPSHQVTQMGQEVILRCVPISNHLYFYWYRQILGQKVEFLVSFYNNEISEKSEIFDDQFSVERPDGSNFTLKIRSTKLEDSAMYFCASRKASVLEQFFGPGTRLTVL.

The chain is built from TRBV7-2 and TRBJ2-2; D possibly corresponds to TRBD2 (6 bases). This CDR3 region has 17 residues. Trimming stripped 5 bases from V and 0 bases from J, with 16 bases between. CDR1 is SGHTA and CDR2 is FQGNSA in the germline V gene. CDR3 in DNA: TGTGCCAGCAGCCTCAAATCGGGGGTCCCGAACACCGGGGAGCTGTTTTTT. Amino acids: CASSLKSGVPNTGELFF.

The chain recombines TRBV9 with TRBJ2-3; no clear D. The germline CDR1 and CDR2 sequences are SGDLS and YYNGEE. This CDR3 has 17 residues. Between the trimmed V and J ends, which lost 0 bases and 3 bases, there was a span of 17 bases. This chain's CDR3 is CASSVADTKAWTDTQYF. As DNA, the CDR3 is TGTGCCAGCAGCGTAGCAGACACCAAAGCATGGACAGATACGCAGTATTTT. Combining the CDR3 with reference TRBV9 and TRBJ2-3 gives the whole variable domain DSGVTQTPKHLITATGQRVTLRCSPRSGDLSVYWYQQSLDQGLQFLIQYYNGEERAKGNILERFSAQQFPDLHSELNLSSLELGDSALYFCASSVADTKAWTDTQYFGPGTRLTVL.

In this sample, this clone turned up a few times. V gene TRBV7-3 combines with J gene TRBJ1-1; weak D call: TRBD1 (6 bases). CDR1 and CDR2 (germline): SGHTA, FQGTGA. The CDR3 length is 14 residues. Trimming removed 5 bases at V and 5 bases at J, with 15 bases between. The CDR3 bases are TGTGCCAGCAGCCCTCAGGGGAGAGGGACTGAAGCTTTCTTT. As protein: CASSPQGRGTEAFF.

This chain links TRBV5-1 with TRBJ1-1, with 9 nucleotides matching TRBD1. CDR1 is SGHRS and CDR2 is YFSETQ in the germline V gene. CDR3 length: 16 amino acids. Trimming removed 0 bases from V and 1 base from J; junction bases left unmatched: 4. The CDR3 is CASSLEKGQGNTEAFF. For the CDR3, the DNA is TGCGCCAGCAGCTTGGAAAAGGGACAGGGGAACACTGAAGCTTTCTTT.

The J gene is TRBJ2-1, the V gene TRBV6-2 or TRBV6-3; 7 bases are a match to TRBD1. V lost 6 bases and J lost 9; bases outside the gene matches: 14. This CDR3 spans 15 amino acids. The germline V gene encodes CDR1 MNHEY and CDR2 SVGEGT. Here the CDR3 reads CASSPDRVLRGEQFF. As DNA, the CDR3 is TGTGCCAGCAGCCCCGACAGGGTTTTACGAGGTGAGCAGTTCTTC.

The J gene is TRBJ2-7, the V gene TRBV5-1; no firm D call. Between the trimmed V and J ends, which lost 3 bases and 5 bases, there was a span of 15 bases. Germline CDR1 is SGHRS and CDR2 is YFSETQ. The CDR3 has 14 amino acids. The CDR3 is CASSSSPSINEQYF. CDR3 coding DNA: TGCGCCAGCAGCTCGAGCCCCTCCATCAACGAGCAGTACTTC.

V usage is TRBV6-5 and J usage is TRBJ1-1; D perhaps matches TRBD1 (5 bases). The germline gives CDR1 MNHEY, CDR2 SVGAGI. V gave up 5 bases and J gave up 0 bases, with 13 bases separating them. The CDR3 runs to 15 residues. As DNA, the CDR3 is TGTGCCAGCAGTCCGGGGGGGGGATTGAACACTGAAGCTTTCTTT. The encoded protein is CASSPGGGLNTEAFF.

The chain employs TRBV7-2 and TRBJ1-2; perhaps TRBD1 as D (5 bases). The germline V gene has CDR1 SGHTA and CDR2 FQGNSA. V shed 2 bases and J shed 6 bases, with 16 bases lying between them. This CDR3 spans 15 amino acids. The CDR3 protein is CASSLSQGRVHGYTF. The CDR3 DNA follows: TGTGCCAGCAGCTTATCCCAGGGAAGAGTCCATGGCTACACCTTC.

The chain links TRBV2 to TRBJ1-1, with 11 bases identical to TRBD1. This CDR3 has 15 amino acids. J was trimmed by 1 base and V by 4 bases; bases with no gene match: 2. Germline CDR1 reads SNHLY; CDR2 reads FYNNEI. DNA for the CDR3: TGTGCCAGCAGTGGGACAGGGGGCTCGAACACTGAAGCTTTCTTT. It specifies CASSGTGGSNTEAFF.

This clone was seen only once. The gene calls are TRBV7-3 and TRBJ2-1; 8 bases align to TRBD1. The ends lost 1 base at V and 10 bases at J; junction bases unmatched: 15. Germline V gives CDR1 SGHTA, CDR2 FQGTGA. The CDR3 is 17 residues long. The CDR3 sequence: CASSLNPWGTGVGEQFF. CDR3 in DNA: TGTGCCAGCAGCTTAAACCCCTGGGGGACAGGCGTAGGAGAGCAGTTCTTC.

The sample holds a few counts of this clone. The rearrangement links TRBV7-2 to TRBJ2-7; 9 bases map to TRBD2. Germline CDR1 reads SGHTA; CDR2 reads FQGNSA. J lost 6 bases, V lost 5 bases, and 11 bases had no gene match. The CDR3 is 15 residues long. The CDR3 reads CASSPGGSGSGEQYF. In DNA form, the CDR3 reads TGTGCCAGCAGCCCTGGGGGTAGCGGGAGTGGCGAGCAGTACTTC.

The genes are TRBV7-2 and TRBJ1-1; 8 bases are a match to TRBD1. J lost 8 bases, V lost 2 bases, and 7 bases had no gene match. This CDR3 has 14 amino acids. Germline loops: CDR1 SGHTA, CDR2 FQGNSA. In nucleotides, the CDR3 is TGTGCCAGCAGCTTAAACAGGGGGAGTGTGGAAGCTTTCTTT. As protein: CASSLNRGSVEAFF.

The chain has TRBV6-6 and TRBJ2-2; a weak D match, TRBD1 (5 bases). Per germline, CDR1 MNHNY and CDR2 SVGAGI (reference sequence). The CDR3 is made up of 14 amino acids. Trimming pared 7 bases from V and 1 base from J, leaving 10 bases between. As DNA, the CDR3 is TGTGCCAGCATAAGGACAAGGAACACCGGGGAGCTGTTTTTT. Encoded protein: CASIRTRNTGELFF.

The V call is TRBV16, the J call TRBJ2-7; the D gene is possibly TRBD1 (5 bases). CDR1 KGHSY and CDR2 FQNENV come from the germline V gene. With 2 bases removed from V and 2 bases from J, the gap between germline ends came to 10 bases. There are 14 residues in the CDR3. CDR3 bases: TGTGCCAGCAGCCAACAGGGAATCACCTACGAGCAGTACTTC. Its translation is CASSQQGITYEQYF.

The J gene is TRBJ2-1, the V gene TRBV29-1; 12 nucleotides agree with TRBD2. Looked up from germline, CDR1 is SQVTM and CDR2 is ANQGSEA. The V gene end was trimmed by 7 bases and the J gene end by 8 bases; junction bases not matched to a gene: 6. The CDR3 consists of 13 residues. This chain's CDR3 is CSGRTSGAYEQFF. The CDR3 DNA reads as TGCAGCGGGAGGACTAGCGGGGCATATGAGCAGTTCTTC.